The 9 T cell receptor beta chains listed next were all sequenced from one sample in a study of T cells in Graves' hyperthyroidism and ophthalmopathy. TCR beta CDR3 region amplification was performed from RNA transcripts. During a first-round RT-PCR of the TCR CDR3, the HTBI primer set was used. Using its own MiXCR run on the multiplex PCR reads, TCRdb lists one record per CDR3 protein. In the table there are hundreds of thousands of distinct CDR3 sequences, 35% to 55% of which are singletons. The sequencing input was peripheral blood or thyroid tissue (not recorded which). The receptors here all came from a woman aged 18-35 years with Graves' hyperthyroidism.

Only a few counts were recorded for this clonotype. The chain joins TRBV7-9 to TRBJ1-3; D not resolved. The CDR3 loop spans 15 amino acids. CDR1 SEHNR and CDR2 FQNEAQ come from the germline V gene (reference sequence). V gave up 1 base and J gave up 0 bases, with 7 bases separating them. The CDR3 nucleotides are TGTGCCAGCAGCTTAGGGCGAGACTCTGGAAACACCATATATTTT. This encodes CASSLGRDSGNTIYF.

In its sample, this clonotype was seen many times. This chain links TRBV12-3 or TRBV12-4 with TRBJ2-7; no clear D gene. V was pared by 3 bases and J by 9 bases, with 12 bases between. The length of the CDR3 is 12 residues. This CDR3 is CASSFGSLAQYF. CDR3 DNA: TGTGCCAGCAGTTTTGGCAGCTTGGCGCAGTACTTC.

This clonotype was seen only a few times. The chain recombines TRBV7-2 with TRBJ1-6; D not certain. Germline values: CDR1 SGHTA, CDR2 FQGNSA. CDR3 length equals 16 residues. Trimming stripped 5 bases from V and 2 bases from J, with 13 bases between. The CDR3 sequence is CASSPRPSAYNSPLHF. The CDR3 DNA reads as TGTGCCAGCAGCCCCAGGCCGTCCGCCTATAATTCACCCCTCCACTTT.

This clonotype has just a few counts. This rearrangement joins TRBV2 to TRBJ2-5, with 7 bases matching TRBD2. The CDR3 loop spans 11 amino acids. Germline trimming cut 5 bases from V and 9 bases from J; bases unmatched to any gene: 3. Germline CDR1 SNHLY, CDR2 FYNNEI. This chain's CDR3 is CASSLGGAQYF. The CDR3 region has the DNA TGTGCCAGCAGTTTGGGGGGGGCCCAGTACTTC.

The chain employs TRBV25-1 and TRBJ1-2; 11 positions match TRBD1. This CDR3 is built from 14 residues. V gave up 6 bases and J gave up 7 bases; unmatched junction bases: 7. CDR1 MGHDK and CDR2 SYGVNS come from the germline V gene. The CDR3, as DNA: TGTGCCAGCAGCGGAGGACAGGGGGCAGTTGGCTACACCTTC. The encoded protein is CASSGGQGAVGYTF.

This clonotype has a handful of counts. Its ends do not fully match the called genes, so a read error is possible. The V and J genes are TRBV29-1 and TRBJ2-6; D is ambiguous. The CDR3 extends over 12 amino acids. Germline V gives CDR1 SQVTM, CDR2 ANQGSEA. CDR3 nucleotides: TGCAGCGTTTGGAGTGGGAAGGAGACTGAAGCTTTC. Protein sequence: CSVWSGKETEAF.

J is TRBJ2-5 and V is TRBV25-1; D is possibly TRBD2 (6 bases). The closer fit of TRBJ2-1 to the DNA end suggests the J call may be wrong. From germline, CDR1 is MGHDK and CDR2 SYGVNS. The CDR3 sequence is 12 residues long. In DNA form, the CDR3 reads TGTGCCAGCAGTGAGTGGGAGGATGAGCAGTTCTTC. Translation gives CASSEWEDEQFF.

The chain employs TRBV15 and TRBJ2-5; the match to TRBD1 covers 7 bases. Germline assignment: CDR1 LNHNV and CDR2 YYDKDF (reference sequence). Losses at the gene ends were 1 base for V and 5 bases for J; bases not matched to a gene: 7. This CDR3 is 15 amino acids long. The CDR3 bases are TGTGCCACCAGCAGAGGACAGGGTGTGCAGGAGACCCAGTACTTC. Translation: CATSRGQGVQETQYF.

This clonotype was seen ten or more times. The chain recombines TRBV10-3 with TRBJ1-1; D remains ambiguous. V was pared by 3 bases and J by 4 bases, with 9 bases between. CDR1 ENHRY and CDR2 SYGVKD come from the germline V gene. The CDR3 length is 13 residues. CDR3 sequence reads: CAISDRPFTEAFF. The CDR3 DNA sequence: TGTGCCATCAGTGACCGTCCATTCACTGAAGCTTTCTTT.